The 21 T cell receptor beta chains in this list originate from one sample, sequenced in a study of blood T cell repertoires in COVID-19. TCRdb keeps only in-frame clones here, not all; method: immunoSEQ multiplex PCR. The sample gives approximately 530,000 clones, 85% to 90% of which show up once; roughly 8.3% is in the top ten. The sequencing input was peripheral blood. The origin of the receptors is a woman aged 45-65 years with COVID-19, enrolled during active disease.

This chain uses TRBV11-3 with TRBJ2-5; possibly TRBD1 for D (7 bases). Germline loops: CDR1 SGHNT, CDR2 YENEEA. Trimming took off 5 bases at V and 3 bases at J, with 13 bases between the two ends. This CDR3 has 14 residues. The CDR3 loop reads CASSPQGGEETQYF. The CDR3 DNA reads as TGTGCCAGCAGCCCCCAGGGGGGCGAAGAGACCCAGTACTTC.

The chain links TRBV2 to TRBJ2-7, with D hard to call. Trimming pared 1 base from V and 3 bases from J, leaving 10 bases between. Germline V gives CDR1 SNHLY, CDR2 FYNNEI. The CDR3 runs to 14 residues. This CDR3 is CASSEVTTGYEQYF. The DNA of the CDR3 is TGTGCCAGCAGTGAAGTAACTACTGGCTACGAGCAGTACTTC.

This chain joins TRBV4-1 and TRBJ1-1; D remains unclear. Germline CDR1 is MGHRA and CDR2 is YSYEKL. The CDR3 is 15 residues long. Trimming removed 3 bases from V and 1 base from J, with 12 bases in between. The CDR3 bases are TGCGCCAGCAGCCAGCCTCGTCGCGGGAACACTGAAGCTTTCTTT. This sequence encodes CASSQPRRGNTEAFF.

The gene calls are TRBV18 and TRBJ1-3; D may be TRBD1 (5 bases). Deletions cut 6 bases from V and 4 bases from J, with 19 bases between. Germline CDR1 is KGHSH and CDR2 is LQKENI. This CDR3 contains 16 residues. CDR3 residues: CASSPGLPSAGNTIYF. The CDR3 DNA is TGTGCCAGCTCCCCGGGACTCCCGAGTGCAGGAAACACCATATATTTT.

The CDR3 DNA is TGTGCCAGCAGTCCCCACCGGACAGGGGCTGGAAACACCATATATTTT. Translated: CASSPHRTGAGNTIYF. This chain connects TRBV28 to TRBJ1-3; TRBD1 agrees at 9 bases. The V gene end was trimmed by 5 bases and the J gene end by 2 bases; junction bases not matched to a gene: 7. The CDR3 contains 16 residues. From germline, CDR1 is MDHEN and CDR2 SYDVKM.

The chain combines TRBV5-1 with TRBJ2-1; D is unresolved. Trimming took off 5 bases at V and 5 bases at J, with 8 bases between the two ends. Germline loops: CDR1 SGHRS, CDR2 YFSETQ. There are 12 residues in the CDR3. CDR3 amino acids: CASRYTNNEQFF. DNA of the CDR3: TGCGCCAGCAGATACACCAACAATGAGCAGTTCTTC.

The chain employs TRBV5-1 and TRBJ1-1; maybe TRBD1 (5 bases). V shed 4 bases and J shed 4 bases, with 14 bases lying between them. This CDR3 region has 14 residues. The germline V gene encodes CDR1 SGHRS and CDR2 YFSETQ. CDR3 in DNA: TGCGCCAGCAGCACGGAAGGGGTCCCCACTGAAGCTTTCTTT. Its protein is CASSTEGVPTEAFF.

The rearrangement joins TRBV2 to TRBJ2-7; 7 bases map to TRBD2. CDR3 length equals 15 residues. With V trimmed by 8 bases and J by 0 bases, 10 bases remained unmatched. Germline CDR1 is SNHLY and CDR2 is FYNNEI. The CDR3 is CASGGSGTNSYEQYF. The DNA for the CDR3 is TGTGCCAGCGGGGGTTCCGGGACTAACTCCTACGAGCAGTACTTC.

V is TRBV28 and J is TRBJ1-2; 9 bases map to TRBD1. The CDR3 is made up of 15 amino acids. The V gene end was trimmed by 3 bases and the J gene end by 4 bases; junction bases not matched to a gene: 6. Germline values: CDR1 MDHEN, CDR2 SYDVKM. CDR3 protein: CASSFMGQGGYGYTF. The CDR3 DNA reads as TGTGCCAGCAGTTTCATGGGACAGGGCGGCTATGGCTACACCTTC.

V usage is TRBV6-1 and J usage is TRBJ1-3, with D maybe TRBD1 (5 bases). The length of the CDR3 is 18 residues. V lost 2 bases and J lost 1, with 18 bases in between. Germline loops: CDR1 MNHNS, CDR2 SASEGT. CDR3 nucleotide sequence: TGTGCCAGCAGTGAAAAGGGACTACTTTCCGTGTCTGGAAACACCATATATTTT. Protein product: CASSEKGLLSVSGNTIYF.

This clone is a singleton in its sample. The same CDR3 is also encoded by other DNA sequences in this sample. This chain uses TRBV6-5 with TRBJ1-1, with no clear D. Trimming cost V 6 bases and J 4 bases, with 12 bases left between them. Germline CDR1 and CDR2: MNHEY and SVGAGI. The CDR3 contains 13 residues. The CDR3 sequence: CASSPGRGTEAFF. The CDR3 region has the DNA TGTGCCAGCAGCCCCGGCCGGGGCACTGAAGCTTTCTTT.

This clone was seen a few times. The chain has TRBV7-2 and TRBJ1-2; possible D gene TRBD1, 5 bases. This CDR3 has 13 amino acids. Trimming cost V 7 bases and J 5 bases, with 14 bases left between them. CDR1 SGHTA and CDR2 FQGNSA come from the germline V gene. This chain's CDR3 is CASTIGVSYGYTF. In nucleotides, the CDR3 is TGTGCCAGCACAATAGGGGTGTCGTATGGCTACACCTTC.

In this sample, this clone turned up a few times. The J gene is TRBJ1-5, the V gene TRBV19; 7 bases agree with TRBD1. This CDR3 comprises 13 residues. The V gene end was trimmed by 6 bases and the J gene end by 5 bases; junction bases not matched to a gene: 4. Germline CDR1 reads LNHDA; CDR2 reads SQIVND (reference sequence). In DNA form, the CDR3 reads TGTGCCAGTAGCGGACAGGTATATCAGCCCCAGCATTTT. Residues: CASSGQVYQPQHF.

This clone came up a few times. This chain uses TRBV19 with TRBJ1-2; 10 nucleotides align to TRBD1. The trim removed 5 bases at V and 7 bases at J, leaving 13 bases unmatched. Germline CDR1 and CDR2: LNHDA and SQIVND (reference sequence). The CDR3 runs 16 residues. Here the CDR3 DNA reads TGTGCCAGTAGTCTCAACCGGGGACAGGGGAAGGTTGGCTACACCTTC. Translated: CASSLNRGQGKVGYTF.

This clone was found a few times. V is TRBV13 and J is TRBJ1-2; 8 nucleotides agree with TRBD1. Germline assignment: CDR1 PRHDT and CDR2 FYEKMQ (reference sequence). V was clipped by 5 bases and J by 8 bases; unmatched bases: 10. The CDR3 has 14 amino acids. In nucleotides, the CDR3 is TGTGCCAGCAGCCCAAAGGACAGGGCGGGCGGCTACACCTTC. Translated: CASSPKDRAGGYTF. The full variable domain, with the rest looked up from reference TRBV13 and TRBJ1-2, is AAGVIQSPRHLIKEKRETATLKCYPIPRHDTVYWYQQGPGQDPQFLISFYEKMQSDKGSIPDRFSAQQFSDYHSELNMSSLELGDSALYFCASSPKDRAGGYTFGSGTRLTVV.

The chain links TRBV9 to TRBJ2-6; TRBD1 is a possible D gene (6 bases). The CDR3 is 16 amino acids. CDR1 is SGDLS, CDR2 YYNGEE, per germline. Trimming took 4 bases from V and 2 from J, leaving 13 bases between them. The CDR3 loop is CASSLQGSAGANVLTF. The CDR3 region has the DNA TGTGCCAGCAGCCTACAGGGTTCGGCTGGGGCCAACGTCCTGACTTTC.

This chain uses TRBV5-1 with TRBJ2-1; the match to TRBD2 covers 7 bases. This CDR3 is 16 amino acids long. J lost 1 base, V lost 0 bases, and 4 bases had no gene match. The germline V gene has CDR1 SGHRS and CDR2 YFSETQ. Here the CDR3 reads CASSLDSGLSYNEQFF. CDR3 DNA sequence: TGCGCCAGCAGCTTGGATAGCGGGTTATCCTACAATGAGCAGTTCTTC.

The chain uses TRBV2 and TRBJ2-5; 7 bases agree with TRBD1. J lost 4 bases, V lost 6 bases, and 11 bases had no gene match. The germline V gene encodes CDR1 SNHLY and CDR2 FYNNEI. The CDR3 is made up of 15 amino acids. The CDR3 loop reads CASRPTGSVGETQYF. CDR3 bases: TGTGCCAGCAGGCCGACAGGGTCCGTTGGAGAGACCCAGTACTTC.

This sequence joins TRBV7-8 and TRBJ2-7, with TRBD2 as a possible D gene (5 bases). V shed 7 bases and J shed 6 bases, with 25 bases lying between them. CDR1 SGHVS and CDR2 FQNEAQ come from the germline V gene. This CDR3 comprises 16 residues. CDR3 nucleotides: TGTGCCAGCACCACGAAACACCGCGCCGAGGGTCTCGAGCAGTACTTC. This translates into CASTTKHRAEGLEQYF.

This sequence joins TRBV24-1 and TRBJ2-1, with 7 bases identical to TRBD1. The CDR3 has 15 residues. V shed 3 bases, J shed 8 bases, and the junction held 9 bases outside the gene matches. Germline CDR1 is KGHDR and CDR2 is SFDVKD. DNA of the CDR3: TGTGCCACCAGTGATCGGAGACAGGGTCGGGATGAGCAGTTCTTC. It translates to CATSDRRQGRDEQFF.

The DNA of the CDR3 is TGTGCCAGCAGCTTCGGGACAGGATTCTACGAGCAGTACTTC. It specifies CASSFGTGFYEQYF. This chain connects TRBV5-6 to TRBJ2-7, with 8 bases matching TRBD1. Trimming cost V 2 bases and J 3 bases; bases outside gene matches: 4. The CDR3 totals 14 residues. Germline V gene lookup returns CDR1 SGHDT and CDR2 YYEEEE.